The rows below give T cell receptor beta chains drawn from one sample of a study of control samples from healthy donors and cancer patients. Profiling relied on immunoSEQ multiplex PCR, and the TCRdb table lists in-frame clones only, not all of them. The sample holds 100,000 to 150,000 clones, roughly 84% seen once. The source material was blood. The receptors shown here come from a man aged 35-49 years in good health. Both conserved end residues are part of each CDR3. The D gene is left open where the match is weak. Not all rows give a size; the values are once, few, many and, for expanded clones, a class.

TRBV24-1	.	TRBD1	TRBJ1-5	CATSDPTGVQPQHF	TGTGCCACCAGTGATCCGACAGGGGTTCAGCCCCAGCATTTT
TRBV18	.	TRBD1	TRBJ2-6	CASSPRTGARTSGANVLTF	TGTGCCAGCTCACCCCGAACAGGGGCCAGAACCTCTGGGGCCAACGTCCTGACTTTC
TRBV5-1	few	TRBD1	TRBJ1-1	CASSLGRVTGGNTEAFF	TGCGCCAGCAGCTTGGGGAGGGTTACAGGGGGGAACACTGAAGCTTTCTTT
TRBV7-2	.	.	TRBJ2-7	CASSFVGVYEQYF	TGTGCCAGCAGCTTCGTGGGGGTCTACGAGCAGTACTTC
TRBV7-9	.	.	TRBJ2-1	CASSPRYNEQFF	TGTGCCAGCAGCCCCCGATACAATGAGCAGTTCTTC
TRBV9	.	TRBD1	TRBJ2-7	CASSVDQGAREQYF	TGTGCCAGCAGCGTAGACCAGGGGGCGCGCGAGCAGTACTTC
TRBV12-5	.	TRBD1	TRBJ1-6	CASGPGQGVNSPLHF	TGTGCTAGTGGTCCGGGACAGGGGGTAAATTCACCCCTCCACTTT
TRBV14	.	TRBD1	TRBJ1-1	CASSPQGYTEAFF	TGTGCCAGCAGCCCACAGGGGTACACTGAAGCTTTCTTT
TRBV4-1	.	.	TRBJ2-7	CASSLRGAGSYEQYF	TGCGCCAGCAGCCTCAGGGGGGCCGGGTCCTACGAGCAGTACTTC
TRBV7-9	.	.	TRBJ2-7	CASSLQGKTDF	TGTGCCAGCAGCTTACAGGGTAAAACTGACTTC
TRBV6-6	.	.	TRBJ1-5	CASSYGDSNQPQHF	TGTGCCAGCAGCTACGGGGATAGCAATCAGCCCCAGCATTTT
TRBV19	once	TRBD2	TRBJ2-1	CASISGGLYNEQFF	TGTGCCAGTATTAGCGGGGGGCTTTACAATGAGCAGTTCTTC
TRBV11-2	.	.	TRBJ2-7	CASSRRRGTTGNTYEQYF	TGTGCCAGCAGTCGCCGAAGGGGTACGACAGGAAACACCTACGAGCAGTACTTC
TRBV30	.	TRBD1	TRBJ1-3	CAWRTGGRNTIYF	TGTGCCTGGAGGACAGGGGGCAGAAACACCATATATTTT
TRBV18	.	.	TRBJ2-2	CASSPPGVYTGELFF	TGTGCCAGCTCACCACCGGGGGTGTACACCGGGGAGCTGTTTTTT
TRBV18	.	.	TRBJ1-2	CASSPLGVLGDGYTF	TGTGCCAGCTCACCGTTGGGGGTACTTGGAGATGGCTACACCTTC
TRBV7-9	.	.	TRBJ2-7	CASSTGNGYEQYF	TGTGCCAGCAGCACAGGGAATGGGTACGAGCAGTACTTC
TRBV9	.	TRBD2	TRBJ2-3	CASSPLWASGGPTDTQYF	TGTGCCAGCAGCCCTCTTTGGGCTAGCGGGGGGCCCACAGATACGCAGTATTTT
TRBV7-2	.	.	TRBJ2-4	CASSSRAKNIQYF	TGTGCCAGCAGCTCCAGAGCCAAAAACATTCAGTACTTC
TRBV6-5	.	.	TRBJ1-6	CASFGVVAYNSPLHF	TGTGCCAGCTTCGGGGTTGTCGCCTATAATTCACCCCTCCACTTT
TRBV12-5	.	.	TRBJ1-1	CASGLVIGDSTEAFF	TGTGCTAGTGGTTTGGTAATAGGTGACAGCACTGAAGCTTTCTTT
TRBV4-3	.	TRBD2	TRBJ2-1	CASSRSPGTSLYNEQFF	TGCGCCAGCAGCCGCAGCCCCGGGACTAGTCTCTACAATGAGCAGTTCTTC
TRBV4-1	.	.	TRBJ2-7	CASSPGQPYEQYF	TGCGCCAGCAGTCCCGGACAGCCCTACGAGCAGTACTTC
TRBV14	.	TRBD2	TRBJ2-4	CASSQGGSGEQNIQYF	TGTGCCAGCAGCCAAGGAGGTAGCGGGGAACAAAACATTCAGTACTTC
TRBV29-1	.	.	TRBJ2-5	CSVGLRDF	TGCAGCGTTGGTCTCCGGGACTTC
TRBV19	once	TRBD1	TRBJ1-2	CASRETGYGYTF	TGTGCCAGTAGAGAGACAGGGTATGGCTACACCTTC
TRBV7-2	.	.	TRBJ2-2	CASSLADETGELFF	TGTGCCAGCAGCTTAGCTGATGAGACCGGGGAGCTGTTTTTT
TRBV6-5	few	.	TRBJ1-5	CASSSRTAYWNQPQHF	TGTGCCAGCAGTTCCCGGACAGCCTATTGGAATCAGCCCCAGCATTTT
TRBV30	.	.	TRBJ2-7	CAWSVPGPVGEQYF	TGTGCCTGGAGTGTCCCCGGGCCCGTAGGCGAGCAGTACTTC
TRBV7-3	.	TRBD2	TRBJ2-3	CASSRGLAGGRTDTQYF	TGTGCCAGCAGCCGCGGACTAGCGGGGGGGCGCACAGATACGCAGTATTTT
TRBV18	.	.	TRBJ1-6	CASSPYSNSPLHF	TGTGCCAGCTCACCGTACAGCAATTCACCCCTCCACTTT
TRBV4-1	.	.	TRBJ1-3	CASSQDFTKSRSGNTIYF	TGCGCCAGCAGCCAAGATTTCACCAAGTCCCGGTCTGGAAACACCATATATTTT
TRBV9	.	TRBD1	TRBJ1-1	CASSVGQGGFTEAFF	TGTGCCAGCAGCGTAGGACAGGGGGGTTTCACTGAAGCTTTCTTT
TRBV25-1	.	.	TRBJ1-3	CASSERASGNTIYF	TGTGCCAGCAGTGAAAGGGCCTCTGGAAACACCATATATTTT
TRBV30	.	.	TRBJ1-1	CAWSARNYGRTAFF	TGTGCCTGGAGTGCCCGCAACTACGGTCGAACGGCTTTCTTT
TRBV21-1	.	.	TRBJ1-1	CASSKVKRPDEAFF	TGTGCCAGCAGCAAAGTGAAGAGGCCCGATGAAGCTTTCTTT
TRBV4-3	.	.	TRBJ2-3	CASSQDVSTDTQYF	TGCGCCAGCAGCCAAGACGTCAGCACAGATACGCAGTATTTT
TRBV7-9	.	TRBD2	TRBJ2-1	CASSLESGAYNEQFF	TGTGCCAGCAGCTTAGAGAGCGGGGCCTACAATGAGCAGTTCTTC
TRBV4-3	once	.	TRBJ1-4	CASSQDWAGVNEKLFF	TGCGCCAGCAGCCAAGATTGGGCAGGGGTTAATGAAAAACTGTTTTTT
TRBV15	.	TRBD1	TRBJ1-5	CATSTRLGQGNQPQHF	TGTGCCACCAGCACGCGATTGGGACAGGGCAATCAGCCCCAGCATTTT
TRBV24-1	.	TRBD1	TRBJ2-7	CATSDRDRGATYEQYF	TGTGCCACCAGTGACCGGGACAGGGGCGCCACGTACGAGCAGTACTTC
TRBV29-1	.	TRBD2	TRBJ2-7	CSVEEGGGPDEQYF	TGCAGCGTTGAAGAGGGCGGGGGGCCGGACGAGCAGTACTTC
TRBV7-8	.	.	TRBJ1-5	CASSLGVGYTNNQPQHF	TGTGCCAGCAGCTTAGGGGTCGGGTACACGAACAATCAGCCCCAGCATTTT
TRBV6-1	.	.	TRBJ1-6	CASSETVKGGNSPLHF	TGTGCCAGCAGTGAAACAGTCAAAGGGGGGAATTCACCCCTCCACTTT
TRBV7-6	many	.	TRBJ2-1	CASSFSTGYNEQFF	TGTGCCAGCAGCTTTTCGACAGGCTACAATGAGCAGTTCTTC
TRBV7-3	.	.	TRBJ2-1	CASSPKVGGEQFF	TGTGCCAGCAGTCCAAAGGTGGGAGGTGAGCAGTTCTTC
TRBV10-2	.	.	TRBJ2-7	CASRFDYEQYF	TGCGCCAGCAGGTTCGACTACGAGCAGTACTTC
TRBV7-9	.	.	TRBJ2-2	CASSLGARGVSTGELFF	TGTGCCAGCAGCTTAGGAGCCAGAGGGGTTTCCACCGGGGAGCTGTTTTTT
TRBV9	.	.	TRBJ1-2	CASSVDDRRAYGYTF	TGTGCCAGCAGCGTAGATGACAGGAGGGCCTATGGCTACACCTTC
TRBV7-9	.	TRBD1	TRBJ1-1	CASISGTGGRMNTEAFF	TGTGCCAGCATCAGTGGGACAGGGGGTAGGATGAACACTGAAGCTTTCTTT
TRBV24-1	.	.	TRBJ2-3	CATSGTGTSTDTQYF	TGTGCCACCAGTGGGACTGGAACTAGCACAGATACGCAGTATTTT
TRBV7-7	once	.	TRBJ2-2	CASRAGQNTGELFF	TGTGCCAGCAGGGCGGGACAGAACACCGGGGAGCTGTTTTTT
TRBV12-3/TRBV12-4	.	.	TRBJ2-5	CASSGGRGETQYF	TGTGCCAGCAGTGGGGGCAGGGGAGAGACCCAGTACTTC